Presented here are 27 T cell receptor beta chains from one specimen sequenced in a study of T cells in Graves' hyperthyroidism and ophthalmopathy. Amplified TCR beta CDR3 regions derived from RNA transcripts. The HTBI primer set drove a first-round RT-PCR of the TCR CDR3. Via MiXCR, TCRdb re-called the multiplex PCR reads, giving one row per CDR3 protein. The data hold around 180,000 distinct CDR3 sequences, with more than 15% observed a single time. Sample: blood. The receptor set was obtained from a woman between 50 and 59 years old with Graves' hyperthyroidism.

The rearrangement joins TRBV19 to TRBJ2-1; 8 nucleotides agree with TRBD2. The germline gives CDR1 LNHDA, CDR2 SQIVND (reference sequence). V trimming: 5 bases; J trimming: 5 bases; junction bases outside the gene matches: 5. The CDR3 spans 14 residues. The CDR3 region is CASSYGGVHNEQFF. CDR3 coding DNA: TGTGCCAGTAGTTACGGGGGGGTGCACAATGAGCAGTTCTTC.

This clonotype was found many times. The V and J genes are TRBV27 and TRBJ1-2, with unresolved D. This CDR3 contains 12 residues. Germline CDR1 is MNHEY and CDR2 is SMNVEV (reference sequence). V lost 5 bases and J 5 bases, leaving 9 bases between the germline ends. DNA for the CDR3: TGTGCCAGCAGTCGGGGATGGTATGGCTACACCTTC. Residues: CASSRGWYGYTF.

This clonotype was picked up many times. The gene calls are TRBV9 and TRBJ2-7, with D maybe TRBD2 (6 bases). The CDR3 sequence is 17 residues long. The V end lost 0 bases, the J end lost 3 bases, and 19 bases lay between the germline ends. Germline values: CDR1 SGDLS, CDR2 YYNGEE. The CDR3 here is CASSVGGWGTGDYEQYF. The DNA for the CDR3 is TGTGCCAGCAGCGTAGGAGGGTGGGGGACTGGAGACTACGAGCAGTACTTC.

The chain combines TRBV5-6 with TRBJ2-1, with a tentative D call TRBD2 (6 bases). The length of the CDR3 is 13 residues. The germline V gene has CDR1 SGHDT and CDR2 YYEEEE. V was clipped by 6 bases and J by 7 bases, with 14 bases between them. The CDR3 protein is CASNQGGTNEQFF. The CDR3 region has the DNA TGTGCCAGCAACCAAGGAGGGACTAATGAGCAGTTCTTC.

This clonotype occurred many times. The V gene is TRBV29-1, the J gene TRBJ1-1, with 10 bases lining up with TRBD1. Trimming at V came to 1 base and at J to 0 bases, leaving 2 bases not matched to a gene. This CDR3 is 15 amino acids long. CDR1 is SQVTM and CDR2 is ANQGSEA in the germline V gene. CDR3 in DNA: TGCAGCGTTGAAGGGGACAGGGGCATGAACACTGAAGCTTTCTTT. The encoded protein is CSVEGDRGMNTEAFF.

V usage is TRBV12-3 or TRBV12-4 and J usage is TRBJ1-1; tentative D call: TRBD1 (6 bases). There are 14 residues in the CDR3. The V gene lost 6 bases and the J gene lost 2 bases, with 13 bases spanning the gap. The CDR3 sequence is CASSWQGTNTEAFF. DNA of the CDR3: TGTGCCAGCAGCTGGCAGGGGACCAACACTGAAGCTTTCTTT.

Judged by abundance, this clonotype is medium-sized. V usage is TRBV2 and J usage is TRBJ2-5; D not resolved. This CDR3 spans 13 amino acids. Germline CDR1 and CDR2: SNHLY and FYNNEI. Trimming stripped 3 bases from V and 7 bases from J, with 12 bases between. CDR3 protein: CASSELPPSTQYF. CDR3 nucleotides: TGTGCCAGCAGTGAGCTACCACCCTCGACCCAGTACTTC.

The table lists this clonotype with many counts. The rearrangement uses TRBV20-1 and TRBJ2-5, with a tentative D call TRBD2 (7 bases). The CDR3 runs to 16 residues. Deletions cut 0 bases from V and 2 bases from J, with 16 bases between. Germline CDR1 is DFQATT and CDR2 is SNEGSKA (reference sequence). Here the CDR3 reads CSARDRRGGFQETQYF. As DNA, the CDR3 is TGCAGTGCTAGAGATCGACGCGGGGGCTTTCAAGAGACCCAGTACTTC.

This clonotype was picked up many times. The chain carries TRBV5-1 and TRBJ2-5; D is perhaps TRBD2 (6 bases). This CDR3 contains 14 residues. CDR1 is SGHRS and CDR2 is YFSETQ in the germline V gene. Trimming cost V 0 bases and J 4 bases, with 10 bases left between them. In nucleotides, the CDR3 is TGCGCCAGCAGCTTGGCGGGGGATGGAGAGACCCAGTACTTC. It yields the protein CASSLAGDGETQYF. Full variable domain (rest looked up from reference TRBV5-1 and TRBJ2-5): KAGVTQTPRYLIKTRGQQVTLSCSPISGHRSVSWYQQTPGQGLQFLFEYFSETQRNKGNFPGRFSGRQFSNSRSEMNVSTLELGDSALYLCASSLAGDGETQYFGPGTRLLVL.

This clonotype was observed a handful of times. The chain is built from TRBV19 and TRBJ1-1; TRBD1 aligns across 11 bases. With 3 bases clipped from V and 0 bases from J, the junction kept 6 bases outside the gene matches. The germline V gene has CDR1 LNHDA and CDR2 SQIVND (reference sequence). The CDR3 contains 17 residues. The CDR3 sequence: CASSIFGTGGMNTEAFF. DNA for the CDR3: TGTGCCAGTAGTATTTTCGGGACAGGGGGAATGAACACTGAAGCTTTCTTT.

In this sample, this clonotype turned up a few times. This chain joins TRBV7-2 and TRBJ2-6, with D uncertain. CDR1 is SGHTA and CDR2 is FQGNSA in the germline V gene. V gave up 1 base and J gave up 2 bases, with 9 bases separating them. The CDR3 covers 16 residues. CDR3 sequence reads: CASSLDGTPGANVLTF. The CDR3 DNA reads as TGTGCCAGCAGCTTAGATGGCACCCCTGGGGCCAACGTCCTGACTTTC.

This chain connects TRBV5-6 to TRBJ1-3; D remains unclear. V lost 1 base, J lost 0 bases, and 8 bases lay in between. This CDR3 contains 15 residues. CDR1 and CDR2 from the germline V gene are SGHDT and YYEEEE. CDR3 sequence (DNA): TGTGCCAGCAGCTTGAAGTTCCTCTCTGGAAACACCATATATTTT. Amino acids: CASSLKFLSGNTIYF.

This clonotype was seen many times. This chain joins TRBV12-3 or TRBV12-4 and TRBJ1-1; the D is unclear. Trimming cost V 5 bases and J 2 bases, with 15 bases left between them. The CDR3 spans 15 residues. In nucleotides, the CDR3 is TGTGCCAGCAGTCCGGAAAGAGGCAGAAACACTGAAGCTTTCTTT. It yields the protein CASSPERGRNTEAFF.

The chain couples TRBV5-5 to TRBJ2-7; weak D call: TRBD1 (5 bases). The germline V gene has CDR1 SGHKS and CDR2 YYEKEE (reference sequence). CDR3 size: 13 residues. Between the trimmed V and J ends, which lost 5 bases and 5 bases, there was a span of 14 bases. This CDR3 is CASRKSGSNEQYF. The CDR3 region has the DNA TGTGCCAGCAGAAAGTCAGGGTCCAACGAGCAGTACTTC.

This clonotype was recorded many times. The chain recombines TRBV4-1 with TRBJ2-2, with 10 bases matching TRBD1. Germline CDR1 MGHRA, CDR2 YSYEKL. The CDR3 is 17 residues long. Trimming cost V 1 base and J 5 bases; bases outside gene matches: 7. The chain's CDR3 is CASSQGPGQGKTGELFF. Here the CDR3 DNA reads TGCGCCAGCAGCCAAGGCCCGGGACAGGGGAAGACCGGGGAGCTGTTTTTT.

This clonotype was seen many times. The genes are TRBV5-6 and TRBJ1-1; 8 nucleotides align to TRBD1. Germline V gene data show CDR1 as SGHDT and CDR2 as YYEEEE. The CDR3 spans 14 residues. The V gene end was trimmed by 4 bases and the J gene end by 5 bases; junction bases not matched to a gene: 7. CDR3 amino acids: CASSGDRRRTEAFF. The CDR3 bases are TGTGCCAGCAGCGGGGACAGGCGAAGGACTGAAGCTTTCTTT.

This clonotype is medium-sized. The chain has TRBV19 and TRBJ1-1; 8 nucleotides match TRBD1. The CDR3 totals 13 residues. Trimming removed 9 bases from V and 4 bases from J; junction bases left unmatched: 7. Germline V gives CDR1 LNHDA, CDR2 SQIVND (reference sequence). DNA for the CDR3: TGTGCCAGCAGTTTAACAGGGGGCACTGAAGCTTTCTTT. This codes for CASSLTGGTEAFF.

This clonotype was counted at least ten times. The gene calls are TRBV24-1 and TRBJ1-2; D is ambiguous. The CDR3 has 12 amino acids. Trimming took off 1 base at V and 7 bases at J, with 6 bases between the two ends. The germline V gene encodes CDR1 KGHDR and CDR2 SFDVKD. The CDR3 spells CATSDFSSGYTF. The CDR3 bases are TGTGCCACCAGTGATTTTAGTTCTGGCTACACCTTC.

This clonotype was counted ten times or more. This sequence joins TRBV2 and TRBJ2-3; 7 nucleotides align to TRBD2. Germline values: CDR1 SNHLY, CDR2 FYNNEI. V trimming: 5 bases; J trimming: 1 base; junction bases outside the gene matches: 12. The CDR3 extends over 17 amino acids. DNA of the CDR3: TGTGCCAGCAGTCGGCCGAAGCGGGGAAGAGGCACAGATACGCAGTATTTT. This translates into CASSRPKRGRGTDTQYF.

This clonotype appeared many times. This sequence joins TRBV20-1 and TRBJ2-1; D might be TRBD2 (6 bases). From germline, CDR1 is DFQATT and CDR2 SNEGSKA (reference sequence). This CDR3 spans 11 amino acids. For the CDR3, the DNA is TGCAGGGGCGGGGTATACAATGAGCAGTTCTTC. Protein sequence: CRGGVYNEQFF.

This clonotype was seen at least ten times. The chain recombines TRBV20-1 with TRBJ1-2; a weak D match, TRBD1 (5 bases). CDR3 length: 11 residues. Per germline, CDR1 DFQATT and CDR2 SNEGSKA (reference sequence). Between the trimmed V and J ends, which lost 7 bases and 4 bases, there was a span of 10 bases. The CDR3 sequence: CSGTGGYGYTF. As DNA, the CDR3 is TGCAGTGGAACAGGTGGCTATGGCTACACCTTC.

Note on this clonotype: A much more abundant neighbour one base away suggests this may be a read error. The chain is built from TRBV7-9 and TRBJ2-5; 7 nucleotides agree with TRBD1. V gave up 7 bases and J gave up 5 bases; unmatched junction bases: 16. Germline-derived CDR1 and CDR2 are SEHNR and FQNEAQ (reference sequence). The CDR3 runs 16 residues. CDR3 region: CASTHRETGNRETQYF. The CDR3 region has the DNA TGTGCCAGCACCCACCGCGAGACAGGGAATCGCGAGACCCAGTACTTC.

The chain employs TRBV6-1 and TRBJ2-2, with 8 bases lining up with TRBD1. The V and J ends lost 8 bases and 3 bases, in that order; junction bases with no gene match: 8. The CDR3 is 15 amino acids. Per germline, CDR1 MNHNS and CDR2 SASEGT. The CDR3, as DNA: TGTGCCAGCTGTAGACAGGGGCAGTACACCGGGGAGCTGTTTTTT. Protein sequence: CASCRQGQYTGELFF.

Ten or more counts support this clonotype. The CDR3 loop is CASSTRTGGDTGELFF. In DNA, the CDR3 is TGTGCCAGCAGCACCAGGACAGGGGGCGACACCGGGGAGCTGTTTTTT. This chain joins TRBV13 and TRBJ2-2; 11 nucleotides agree with TRBD1. V shed 5 bases and J 3 bases; nucleotides not matched to a gene: 5. Germline V gene data show CDR1 as PRHDT and CDR2 as FYEKMQ (reference sequence). CDR3 length equals 16 residues.

This clonotype was seen ten or more times. The V gene is TRBV2, the J gene TRBJ2-5, with unresolved D. CDR3 length equals 12 residues. Germline V gene sequence: CDR1 SNHLY, CDR2 FYNNEI. V was cut by 4 bases and J by 11 bases, with 14 bases left in between. CDR3 sequence reads: CASSVGVLIQYF. The CDR3 nucleotides read TGTGCCAGCAGTGTTGGGGTTCTGATTCAGTACTTC.

The chain carries TRBV5-6 and TRBJ1-1; possible D gene TRBD1, 5 bases. This CDR3 comprises 14 residues. CDR1 is SGHDT and CDR2 is YYEEEE in the germline V gene. Trimming pared 4 bases from V and 6 bases from J, leaving 16 bases between. The CDR3 DNA follows: TGTGCCAGCAGCCGAGGCAGATTGGGGGCTGAAGCTTTCTTT. As protein: CASSRGRLGAEAFF.

This clonotype was picked up many times. The chain carries TRBV28 and TRBJ2-7, with D possibly being TRBD2 (5 bases). Deletions cut 2 bases from V and 4 bases from J, with 6 bases between. Germline V gene data show CDR1 as MDHEN and CDR2 as SYDVKM. This CDR3 contains 12 residues. The CDR3 protein is CASSLREYEQYF. Written as DNA, the CDR3 is TGTGCCAGCAGTTTACGGGAATACGAGCAGTACTTC.